This TCR beta chain was identified during a study of T cell responses to AZD1222 COVID-19 vaccine. V dropped 7 bases and J dropped 4 bases, with 16 bases sitting between them. Germline V lookup: CDR1 SQVTM, CDR2 ANQGSEA. The CDR3 has 14 residues. Overall study findings and caveats: Donors were largely white British and mainly female; clonal diversity was possibly underestimated. CD4 TCRs covered the whole spike, strongest at regions 160-218 and 743-854. A rise in Spike-specific TCR breadth and depth followed two AZD1222 doses.

Some clones are missing from TCRdb's copy, which holds only in-frame ones; the method was immunoSEQ multiplex PCR. The data contain approximately 150,000 clones, roughly 94% of them seen just once; the ten biggest clones take up about 1%. Points on this clone: Antigen: not known.

Recipients boosted at about 4 weeks or about 12 weeks are pooled. This clonotype originated in an adult who received the AZD1222 COVID-19 vaccine. J is TRBJ2-2 and V is TRBV29-1, with a tentative D call TRBD2 (7 bases). The material sequenced was peripheral blood, taken 28 days after the second AZD1222 dose. The CDR3 DNA reads as TGCAGCGCTGGGCGGGGGCGCGGCACCGGGGAGCTGTTTTTT. Translating gives CSAGRGRGTGELFF.